The source of this T cell receptor beta chain is a study of T cell repertoires in cytomegalovirus infection. Trimming cost V 5 bases and J 0 bases, with 20 bases left between them. The CDR3 covers 18 residues. Germline CDR1 LGHNT, CDR2 FRNRAP. Each CDR3 protein gets one entry after TCRdb re-called the reads with MiXCR. The sample consists of roughly 110,000 distinct CDR3 sequences, roughly 9.1% of them appearing once. This clonotype was seen at least ten times. Antigen specificity is unknown. The sequenced sample was PBMCs, sequenced either directly or after in vitro stimulation (not recorded which). The source of this sequence is a human donor in good health (CMV status not recorded). Some clones in this sample may be carry-over from other donors' samples. The J gene is TRBJ2-4, the V gene TRBV12-5; the D gene could be TRBD1 or TRBD2 (5 bases each). CDR3: CASGPGRKKILAKNIQYF. CDR3 nucleotide sequence: TGTGCTAGTGGTCCGGGACGGAAGAAGATTCTAGCCAAAAACATTCAGTACTTC. Combining the CDR3 with reference TRBV12-5 and TRBJ2-4 gives the whole variable domain DARVTQTPRHKVTEMGQEVTMRCQPILGHNTVFWYRQTMMQGLELLAYFRNRAPLDDSGMPKDRFSAEMPDATLATLKIQPSEPRDSAVYFCASGPGRKKILAKNIQYFGAGTRLSVL.